The entry below describes one TCR beta chain. This sample is drawn from a study of blood T cell repertoires in COVID-19. Study information: PBMCs, B-cell-depleted T cells, or T cells were the source of the cDNA or gDNA that made up the material.

Source study methods: By means of reference gene primer amplification, nucleated cell counts were estimated. This table comes from immunoSEQ multiplex PCR, and its TCRdb copy is limited to in-frame clones, with some not included. That table is the source of V, J and clone size, and D and trimming were worked out from the DNA. Among some 530,000 clones listed, about 88% were seen once. Cohort assignment relied on participant-reported clinical history. Trimming removed 3 bases from V and 5 bases from J; junction bases left unmatched: 12. Germline-derived CDR1 and CDR2 are SEHNR and FQNEAQ (reference sequence). The CDR3 is 17 amino acids.

What was sequenced was PBMCs or T cells enriched from blood (not recorded which). The TCR originated in a woman aged 55-75 years who had recovered from COVID-19. The chain employs TRBV7-9 and TRBJ1-4, with 7 bases identical to TRBD1. CDR3 amino acids: CASSLGATGSLNEKLFF. In DNA, the CDR3 is TGTGCCAGCAGCTTGGGGGCGACAGGGAGTTTGAATGAAAAACTGTTTTTT.